This T cell receptor beta chain was sequenced during a study of human T cells and chemical hapten exposure. Study-wide context: Donors were sensitized with 2% DPC on the upper inner arm. Patients' scalps got diphenylcyclopropenone weekly throughout the roughly 25-week study.

This clonotype appeared many times. No antigen is known for it. Time point defined: patch test 2, 6 weeks after DPC sensitization. Treatment described: therapeutic diphenylcyclopropenone sensitization with weekly scalp DPC. Per the original data handling: The median was roughly 100,000 TCRs per sample, ranging roughly 20,000 to 690,600. TCRdb re-derived calls from the RACE reads in MiXCR, one entry per CDR3 protein. None of the V and J calls come from the authors' own analysis; TCRdb made them. The sample yields about 400,000 distinct CDR3 sequences, roughly 6.3% seen once. The germline V and J ends were trimmed by 3 bases and 2 bases, with 17 bases remaining between them. CDR1 and CDR2 from the germline V gene are MDHEN and SYDVKM. The CDR3 runs to 18 residues. The study, taken as a whole, reports: The immune response of these alopecia patients might not match healthy individuals'.

This chain connects TRBV28 to TRBJ2-6; D may be TRBD1 or TRBD2 (5 bases each). The sequencing used whole blood, collected in connection with sensitization to the hapten diphenylcyclopropenone (DPC). This receptor was identified in a woman aged 18-29 years with alopecia areata. Some clones in this sample may be carry-over from other donors' samples. The CDR3 spells CASSLYRGELAGANVLTF. The DNA for the CDR3 is TGTGCCAGCAGTTTGTATAGAGGGGAGCTGGCTGGGGCCAACGTCCTGACTTTC. The variable domain in full, with the rest retrieved from reference TRBV28 and TRBJ2-6, is DVKVTQSSRYLVKRTGEKVFLECVQDMDHENMFWYRQDPGLGLRLIYFSYDVKMKEKGDIPEGYSVSREKKERFSLILESASTNQTSMYLCASSLYRGELAGANVLTFGAGSRLTVL.